Listed here is a single T cell receptor beta chain. The entry originates in a study of blood T cell repertoires in COVID-19. Study context: Sources were T cells, B-cell-depleted T cells, or PBMCs; the material itself was cDNA or gDNA.

How the authors handled the data: Estimation of nucleated cell counts was performed using reference gene primer amplification. Sequencing was performed with immunoSEQ multiplex PCR; in TCRdb, only in-frame clones are kept and a portion is missing. V and J calls and clone size come straight from that table; D and trimming were deduced from the DNA. The table lists under 300,000 clones, around 81% of them singletons. Between the trimmed V and J ends, which lost 3 bases and 2 bases, there was a span of 12 bases. Germline CDR1 KGHDR, CDR2 SFDVKD. The CDR3 consists of 15 residues. Sequencing was performed on peripheral blood. The TCR comes from an older woman with active or convalescent COVID-19. The chain employs TRBV24-1 and TRBJ2-5; weak D call: TRBD1 (7 bases). The CDR3 sequence is CATSDGPGGQETQYF. DNA for the CDR3: TGTGCCACCAGTGATGGGCCAGGGGGGCAAGAGACCCAGTACTTC.